The clone carrying this T cell receptor (beta chain) was seen many times. Using its own MiXCR run on the 5' RACE reads, TCRdb lists one record per CDR3 protein. The sample comprises 350,000 to 450,000 distinct CDR3 sequences, approximately 17% of which are singletons, and about 12% rests with the top ten. This entry is derived from a study of identical twins. V lost 6 bases and J lost 4, with 16 bases in between. The CDR3 consists of 13 residues. CDR1 and CDR2 from the germline V gene are DFQATT and SNEGSKA (reference sequence). The chain has TRBV20-1 and TRBJ2-7; TRBD1 or TRBD2 may be the D gene (5 bases each). Source material: naive T cells sorted from blood. The clonotype comes from a man aged 50-60 years in good health. The CDR3: CSASWGLGYEQYF. DNA for the CDR3: TGCAGTGCGAGCTGGGGGTTAGGATACGAGCAGTACTTC.